A single TCR beta chain is shown here with its context. The RNA input was roughly 0.45 to 1 ug, and it was reverse transcribed with random hexamers. MiXCR was run by TCRdb on the immunoSEQ multiplex PCR reads, yielding one entry per CDR3 protein. Of about 180,000 distinct CDR3 sequences detected, roughly 92% appear once; the ten largest clones hold over 0.095%. The V end lost 3 bases, the J end lost 8 bases, and 16 bases lay between the germline ends. Germline V gene lookup returns CDR1 MGHDK and CDR2 SYGVNS. The CDR3 consists of 15 residues. The sample originates from a study of CD8 T cells in Susac syndrome.

The origin of this receptor is a human donor with Susac syndrome. The genes are TRBV25-1 and TRBJ1-4; weak D call: TRBD1 (5 bases). Sequencing was done on a sample of CD4+ T cells from PBMCs. CDR3: CASSDSRGSGEKLFF. CDR3 nucleotide sequence: TGTGCCAGCAGTGATTCCCGGGGGTCCGGCGAAAAACTGTTTTTT.